The clone carrying this T cell receptor beta chain came up many times. One entry per CDR3 protein results from TCRdb running MiXCR on the RACE reads. Found here are about 110,000 distinct CDR3 sequences, more than 10% of them singletons; the top ten hold over 1.5%. These data come from a study of human T cells and chemical hapten exposure. Across the study: The study sensitized with 2% DPC on a 2 cm by 2 cm patch of upper inner arm skin.

Documented time point: pre-sensitization, week 0. This sample's treatment: therapeutic diphenylcyclopropenone sensitization with weekly scalp DPC. The germline V gene has CDR1 LGHNA and CDR2 YSLEER. The CDR3 spans 17 residues. Trimming cost V 2 bases and J 0 bases; bases outside gene matches: 2. The sequenced sample was whole blood, obtained in connection with sensitization to the hapten diphenylcyclopropenone (DPC). The chain carries TRBV4-3 and TRBJ2-6, with 9 bases lining up with TRBD1. This clonotype was sampled from a woman aged 45-60 years with alopecia areata. Some clones in this sample may be carry-over from other donors' samples. CDR3 residues: CASSQLTGGSGANVLTF. The CDR3 region has the DNA TGCGCCAGCAGCCAACTGACAGGGGGCTCTGGGGCCAACGTCCTGACTTTC.